These 25 T cell receptor beta chains came from one sample sequenced in a study of blood T cell repertoires in COVID-19. Here immunoSEQ multiplex PCR was the method, and the copy in TCRdb shows in-frame clones only, minus some. This sample has 300,000 to 350,000 clones, with around 90% found just once. The sequenced sample consisted of peripheral blood. These receptors all come from a woman aged 30 to 39 with COVID-19, enrolled during active disease.

J is TRBJ1-1 and V is TRBV7-9, with D perhaps TRBD1 (6 bases). Germline CDR1 and CDR2: SEHNR and FQNEAQ (reference sequence). This CDR3 is built from 15 residues. V was cut by 5 bases and J by 10 bases, with 23 bases left in between. Here the CDR3 reads CASSPGEGPESGAFF. For the CDR3, the DNA is TGTGCCAGCAGCCCAGGGGAGGGACCGGAATCTGGAGCTTTCTTT.

This clone came up once. The V and J genes are TRBV12-3 or TRBV12-4 and TRBJ2-1; 7 nucleotides agree with TRBD1. V was pared by 7 bases and J by 10 bases, with 4 bases of the junction left unmatched. CDR3 length: 11 residues. CDR3 sequence: CASKGGGEQFF. CDR3 sequence (DNA): TGTGCCAGCAAAGGGGGCGGGGAGCAGTTCTTC.

The chain combines TRBV9 with TRBJ2-1; 8 nucleotides match TRBD2. Germline V gene lookup returns CDR1 SGDLS and CDR2 YYNGEE. Unmatched junction bases numbered 11, after V lost 0 bases and J lost 0 bases. The CDR3 runs to 19 residues. The CDR3 coding sequence is TGTGCCAGCAGCGTAGAAGGTATCCCCGGGGGGGACTCCTACAATGAGCAGTTCTTC. This codes for CASSVEGIPGGDSYNEQFF.

This chain links TRBV9 with TRBJ2-1; the match to TRBD1 covers 8 bases. From germline, CDR1 is SGDLS and CDR2 YYNGEE. The CDR3 is 13 amino acids. After removal of 3 bases from V and 15 bases from J, the junction contained 11 bases not matched to a gene. The CDR3 region has the DNA TGTGCCAGCAGCGCAGGGGCCAGGGGGCCCTCGTTCTTC. It codes for CASSAGARGPSFF.

J is TRBJ2-7 and V is TRBV27, with TRBD1 matching 7 bases. With 2 bases clipped from V and 3 bases from J, the junction kept 4 bases outside the gene matches. From germline, CDR1 is MNHEY and CDR2 SMNVEV (reference sequence). This CDR3 region has 14 residues. DNA of the CDR3: TGTGCCAGCAGTTTAGCGAGGGGGCACTACGAGCAGTACTTC. This gives the protein CASSLARGHYEQYF.

This clone was seen more than once but under ten times. CDR3 sequence (DNA): TGTGCCAGCAGTTTCGGCGGAATCGGGGAGCTGTTTTTT. Residues: CASSFGGIGELFF. The rearrangement links TRBV6-2 or TRBV6-3 to TRBJ2-2; D remains ambiguous. Per germline, CDR1 MNHEY and CDR2 SVGEGT. The CDR3 spans 13 residues. Trimming left V 4 bases short and J 7 bases short, with 10 bases between.

This clone showed up just once. The V call is TRBV2, the J call TRBJ2-7; tentatively, D is TRBD2 (6 bases). Trimming removed 8 bases at V and 7 bases at J, with 24 bases between. The CDR3 extends over 15 amino acids. Looked up from germline, CDR1 is SNHLY and CDR2 is FYNNEI. The CDR3 here is CASCEQTVGAGEQYF. In DNA, the CDR3 is TGTGCCAGCTGCGAGCAGACGGTAGGTGCGGGGGAGCAGTACTTC.

The CDR3 loop reads CASSVDQGLPQYF. Written as DNA, the CDR3 is TGTGCCAGCAGCGTAGACCAGGGGCTGCCGCAGTACTTC. V gene TRBV9 combines with J gene TRBJ2-7, with D perhaps matching TRBD1 (6 bases). CDR3 size: 13 residues. The V gene's germline CDR1 is SGDLS and CDR2 YYNGEE. Trimming shortened V by 0 bases and J by 9 bases, and 13 bases separated the two germline ends.

CDR3 bases: TGTGCCAGCAGCCAAGGGGGGGGAAGCAATCAGCCCCAGCATTTT. Translated, it gives CASSQGGGSNQPQHF. The chain links TRBV3-1 (or the pseudogene TRBV3-2) to TRBJ1-5; D perhaps matches TRBD1 (5 bases). The CDR3 contains 15 residues. V lost 1 base and J 1 base, leaving 8 bases between the germline ends. Germline values: CDR1 LGHDT, CDR2 YNNKEL (reference sequence).

This sequence joins TRBV5-4 and TRBJ2-7; D might be TRBD1 (5 bases). CDR3 size: 14 residues. The V end was cut by 4 bases, the J end by 2 bases, with 13 bases between. Germline V gene data show CDR1 as SGHNT and CDR2 as YYREEE (reference sequence). DNA of the CDR3: TGTGCCAGCAGCACCAGACAGAGACCCTACGAGCAGTACTTC. Protein: CASSTRQRPYEQYF.

V is TRBV13 and J is TRBJ2-2; 7 nucleotides match TRBD1. This CDR3 comprises 15 residues. Germline V gene data show CDR1 as PRHDT and CDR2 as FYEKMQ (reference sequence). V shed 4 bases, J shed 4 bases, and the junction held 6 bases outside the gene matches. For the CDR3, the DNA is TGTGCCAGCAGCTCACCAACAGGGGTCACCGGGGAGCTGTTTTTT. It yields the protein CASSSPTGVTGELFF.

The genes are TRBV6-4 and TRBJ2-2; D unclear. V was shortened by 2 bases and J by 8 bases, with 9 bases between the two germline ends. The CDR3 extends over 13 amino acids. Per germline, CDR1 MRHNA and CDR2 SNTAGT. The CDR3 sequence is CASSDEASGELFF. The DNA of the CDR3 is TGTGCCAGCAGTGACGAGGCATCTGGGGAGCTGTTTTTT.

V gene TRBV5-4 combines with J gene TRBJ2-5; possible D gene TRBD2, 6 bases. The CDR3 totals 12 residues. CDR1 SGHNT and CDR2 YYREEE come from the germline V gene (reference sequence). The ends were cut back, 5 bases at V and 3 bases at J, with 8 bases in the middle. The CDR3 region is CASRAGKETQYF. CDR3 sequence (DNA): TGTGCCAGCAGGGCGGGGAAAGAGACCCAGTACTTC.

The V gene is TRBV27, the J gene TRBJ2-1, with TRBD2 identical over 8 bases. Looked up from germline, CDR1 is MNHEY and CDR2 is SMNVEV (reference sequence). This CDR3 is 16 amino acids long. Losses at the gene ends were 1 base for V and 8 bases for J; bases not matched to a gene: 10. CDR3 amino acids: CASSLFPAGVADEQFF. CDR3 DNA sequence: TGTGCCAGCAGTTTATTTCCAGCGGGAGTCGCCGATGAGCAGTTCTTC.

The rearrangement links TRBV6-5 to TRBJ2-1; 8 nucleotides agree with TRBD2. Per germline, CDR1 MNHEY and CDR2 SVGAGI. The CDR3 runs to 13 residues. Trimming cost V 10 bases and J 2 bases; bases outside gene matches: 4. The CDR3 DNA is TGTGCCACCCGGCGGGAGGCCTACAATGAGCAGTTCTTC. As protein: CATRREAYNEQFF.

The chain uses TRBV7-2 and TRBJ2-2, with 14 nucleotides matching TRBD2. Germline lookup yields CDR1 SGHTA and CDR2 FQGNSA. The CDR3 extends over 19 amino acids. Germline trimming cut 5 bases from V and 1 base from J; bases unmatched to any gene: 9. CDR3 loop: CASSPGTSGRAGNTGELFF. CDR3 sequence (DNA): TGTGCCAGCAGCCCGGGGACTAGCGGGAGAGCGGGGAACACCGGGGAGCTGTTTTTT.

In this sample, this clone turned up once. The CDR3 DNA is TGTGCCTGGAGCCAAAGACTAGCGGGAGACGGTAAAGATACGCAGTATTTT. Translated: CAWSQRLAGDGKDTQYF. The rearrangement uses TRBV30 and TRBJ2-3, with 12 bases aligning to TRBD2. V was clipped by 3 bases and J by 5 bases; unmatched bases: 12. The germline gives CDR1 GTSNPN, CDR2 SVGIG (reference sequence). This CDR3 region has 17 residues.

V is TRBV11-2 and J is TRBJ2-5, with a weak D call TRBD1 (5 bases). Trimming removed 1 base from V and 3 bases from J, with 6 bases in between. The germline CDR1 and CDR2 sequences are SGHAT and FQNNGV. This CDR3 region has 13 residues. CDR3 coding DNA: TGTGCCAGCAGCTTAGGCAGGGAAGAGACCCAGTACTTC. Translating it yields CASSLGREETQYF.

J is TRBJ2-1 and V is TRBV7-6, with 7 bases fitting TRBD2. Germline CDR1 is SGHVS and CDR2 is FNYEAQ. The CDR3 has 12 amino acids. With 11 bases clipped from V and 7 bases from J, the junction kept 8 bases outside the gene matches. CDR3 nucleotides: TGTGCCTCCGGGCCGGGGGGAAATGAGCAGTTCTTC. The encoded protein is CASGPGGNEQFF.

This sequence joins TRBV4-1 and TRBJ2-1, with D perhaps matching TRBD2 (6 bases). There are 14 residues in the CDR3. The germline gives CDR1 MGHRA, CDR2 YSYEKL. Trimming took off 5 bases at V and 7 bases at J, with 15 bases between the two ends. In DNA, the CDR3 is TGCGCCAGCAGCGACCGGGACTTGAGGAATGAGCAGTTCTTC. Its translation: CASSDRDLRNEQFF.

The chain uses TRBV3-1 (or the pseudogene TRBV3-2) and TRBJ2-3; TRBD1 might be the D (5 bases). The V end lost 0 bases, the J end lost 5 bases, and 12 bases lay between the germline ends. CDR1 is LGHDT and CDR2 is YNNKEL in the germline V gene (reference sequence). This CDR3 comprises 15 residues. CDR3 sequence: CASSQEGVSGDTQYF. CDR3 sequence (DNA): TGTGCCAGCAGCCAAGAAGGGGTTTCTGGAGATACGCAGTATTTT.

The gene calls are TRBV18 and TRBJ1-6; tentative D call: TRBD1 (5 bases). V gave up 3 bases and J gave up 9 bases, with 12 bases separating them. The length of the CDR3 is 14 residues. CDR1 and CDR2 (germline): KGHSH, LQKENI. CDR3: CASSPQGSISPLHF. Written as DNA, the CDR3 is TGTGCCAGCTCACCTCAGGGATCGATTTCACCCCTCCACTTT.

The genes are TRBV9 and TRBJ2-7, with D perhaps matching TRBD2 (6 bases). This CDR3 comprises 15 residues. Trimming removed 4 bases at V and 6 bases at J, with 20 bases between. Looked up from germline, CDR1 is SGDLS and CDR2 is YYNGEE. The CDR3 sequence: CASSPGTPSPGEQYF. The CDR3, as DNA: TGTGCCAGCAGCCCCGGGACTCCGTCTCCGGGCGAGCAGTACTTC.

The V and J genes are TRBV7-2 and TRBJ1-2; 10 positions match TRBD1. CDR1 and CDR2 from the germline V gene are SGHTA and FQGNSA. The CDR3 contains 16 residues. V dropped 9 bases and J dropped 2; count of bases not matched to a gene: 12. Written as DNA, the CDR3 is TGTGCCAGGGGCAGCCTAAGGACAGGGGGAAACTATGGCTACACCTTC. This sequence encodes CARGSLRTGGNYGYTF.

This chain uses TRBV30 with TRBJ1-6, with a weak D call TRBD1 (6 bases). Trimming took 3 bases from V and 10 from J, leaving 19 bases between them. In germline, CDR1 is GTSNPN, CDR2 SVGIG (reference sequence). The CDR3 runs 15 residues. The CDR3 DNA follows: TGTGCCTGGAGCCCCTTCGGGGGGGCCAGGTCACCCCTCCACTTT. It specifies CAWSPFGGARSPLHF.